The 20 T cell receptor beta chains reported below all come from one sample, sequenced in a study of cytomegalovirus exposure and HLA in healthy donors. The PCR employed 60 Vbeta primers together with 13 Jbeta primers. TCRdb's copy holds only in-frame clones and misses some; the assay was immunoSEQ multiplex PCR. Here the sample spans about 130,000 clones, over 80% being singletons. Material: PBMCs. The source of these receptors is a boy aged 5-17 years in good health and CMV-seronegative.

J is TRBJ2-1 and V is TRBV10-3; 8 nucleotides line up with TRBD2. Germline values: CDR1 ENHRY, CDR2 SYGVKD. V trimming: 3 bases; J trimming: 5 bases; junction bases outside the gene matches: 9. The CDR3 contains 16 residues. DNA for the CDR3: TGTGCCATCAGTGATTTTGCCGGGACTAGAGACAATGAGCAGTTCTTC. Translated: CAISDFAGTRDNEQFF.

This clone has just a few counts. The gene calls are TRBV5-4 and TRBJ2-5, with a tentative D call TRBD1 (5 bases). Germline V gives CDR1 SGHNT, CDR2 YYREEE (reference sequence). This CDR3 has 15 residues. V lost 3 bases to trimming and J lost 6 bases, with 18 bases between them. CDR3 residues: CASSSNERQFKTQYF. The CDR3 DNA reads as TGTGCCAGCAGCTCCAACGAGAGACAGTTTAAGACCCAGTACTTC.

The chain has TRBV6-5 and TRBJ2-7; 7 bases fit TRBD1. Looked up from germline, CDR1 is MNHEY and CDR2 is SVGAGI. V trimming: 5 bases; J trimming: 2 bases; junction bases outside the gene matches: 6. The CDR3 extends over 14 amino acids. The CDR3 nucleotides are TGTGCCAGCAGTCTCCAGGGGGTCCCCTACGAGCAGTACTTC. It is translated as CASSLQGVPYEQYF.

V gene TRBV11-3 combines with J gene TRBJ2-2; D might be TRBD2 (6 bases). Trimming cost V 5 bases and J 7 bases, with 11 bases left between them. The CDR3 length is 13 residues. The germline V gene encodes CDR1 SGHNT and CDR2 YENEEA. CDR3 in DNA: TGTGCCAGCAGCCCCCCCGGGGGCGGGGAGCTGTTTTTT. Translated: CASSPPGGGELFF.

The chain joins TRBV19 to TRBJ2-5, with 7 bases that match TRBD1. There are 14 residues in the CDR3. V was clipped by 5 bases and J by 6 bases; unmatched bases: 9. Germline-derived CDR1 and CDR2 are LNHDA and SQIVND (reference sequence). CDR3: CASSLGQVGKTQYF. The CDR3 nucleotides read TGTGCCAGTAGTCTAGGACAGGTTGGGAAGACCCAGTACTTC.

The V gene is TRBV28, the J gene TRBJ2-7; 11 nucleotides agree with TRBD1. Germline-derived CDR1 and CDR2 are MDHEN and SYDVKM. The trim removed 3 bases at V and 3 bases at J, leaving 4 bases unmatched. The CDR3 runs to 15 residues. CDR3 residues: CASSFVGTGGYEQYF. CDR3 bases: TGTGCCAGCAGTTTCGTCGGGACAGGGGGCTACGAGCAGTACTTC.

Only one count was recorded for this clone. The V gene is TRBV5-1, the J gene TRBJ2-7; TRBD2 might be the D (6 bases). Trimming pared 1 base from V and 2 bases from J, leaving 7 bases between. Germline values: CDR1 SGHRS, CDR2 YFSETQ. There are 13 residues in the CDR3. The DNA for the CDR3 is TGCGCCAGCAGCTTGTCGGGAGCCTACGAGCAGTACTTC. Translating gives CASSLSGAYEQYF.

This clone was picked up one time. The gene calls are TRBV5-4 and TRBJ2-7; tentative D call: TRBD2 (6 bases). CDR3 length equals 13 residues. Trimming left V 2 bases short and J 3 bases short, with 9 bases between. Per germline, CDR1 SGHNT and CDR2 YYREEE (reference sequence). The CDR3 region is CASSFGGRYEQYF. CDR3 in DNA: TGTGCCAGCAGCTTCGGAGGGCGCTACGAGCAGTACTTC. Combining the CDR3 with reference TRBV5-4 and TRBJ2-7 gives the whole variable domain ETGVTQSPTHLIKTRGQQVTLRCSSQSGHNTVSWYQQALGQGPQFIFQYYREEENGRGNFPPRFSGLQFPNYSSELNVNALELDDSALYLCASSFGGRYEQYFGPGTRLTVT.

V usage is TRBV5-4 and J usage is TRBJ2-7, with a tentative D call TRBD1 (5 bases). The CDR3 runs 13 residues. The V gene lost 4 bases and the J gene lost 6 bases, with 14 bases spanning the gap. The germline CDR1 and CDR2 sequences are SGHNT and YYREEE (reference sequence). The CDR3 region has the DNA TGTGCCAGCAGCCGTGATAGGGGTCTCGAGCAGTACTTC. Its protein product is CASSRDRGLEQYF. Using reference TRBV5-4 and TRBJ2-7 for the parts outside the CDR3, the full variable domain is ETGVTQSPTHLIKTRGQQVTLRCSSQSGHNTVSWYQQALGQGPQFIFQYYREEENGRGNFPPRFSGLQFPNYSSELNVNALELDDSALYLCASSRDRGLEQYFGPGTRLTVT.

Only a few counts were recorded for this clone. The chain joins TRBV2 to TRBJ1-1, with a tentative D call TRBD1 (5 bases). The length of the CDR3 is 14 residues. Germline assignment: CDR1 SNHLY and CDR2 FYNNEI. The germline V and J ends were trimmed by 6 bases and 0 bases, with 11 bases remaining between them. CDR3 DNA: TGTGCCAGCAGGGGGACTGGGATGAACACTGAAGCTTTCTTT. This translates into CASRGTGMNTEAFF.

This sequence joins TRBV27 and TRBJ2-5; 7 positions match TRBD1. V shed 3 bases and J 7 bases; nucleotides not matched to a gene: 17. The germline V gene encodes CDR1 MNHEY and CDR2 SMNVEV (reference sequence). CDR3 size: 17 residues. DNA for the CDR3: TGTGCCAGCAGTTTTCGTGCCGATCAGGGGGTCGTGGGGACCCAGTACTTC. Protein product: CASSFRADQGVVGTQYF.

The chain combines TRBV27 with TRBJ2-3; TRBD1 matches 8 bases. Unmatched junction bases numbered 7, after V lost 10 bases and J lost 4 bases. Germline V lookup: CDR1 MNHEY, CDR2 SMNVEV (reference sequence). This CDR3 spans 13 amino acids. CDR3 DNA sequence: TGTGCCACCATGACAGGGGTTCCAGATACGCAGTATTTT. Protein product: CATMTGVPDTQYF.

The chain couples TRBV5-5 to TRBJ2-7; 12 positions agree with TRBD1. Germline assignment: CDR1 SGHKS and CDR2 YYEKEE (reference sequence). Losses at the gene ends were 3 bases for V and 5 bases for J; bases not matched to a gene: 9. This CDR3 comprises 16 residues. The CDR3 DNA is TGTGCCAGCAGCTCGCGGGACAGGGGGCTGAGAAACGAGCAGTACTTC. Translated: CASSSRDRGLRNEQYF. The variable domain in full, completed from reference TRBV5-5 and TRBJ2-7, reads DAGVTQSPTHLIKTRGQQVTLRCSPISGHKSVSWYQQVLGQGPQFIFQYYEKEERGRGNFPDRFSARQFPNYSSELNVNALLLGDSALYLCASSSRDRGLRNEQYFGPGTRLTVT.

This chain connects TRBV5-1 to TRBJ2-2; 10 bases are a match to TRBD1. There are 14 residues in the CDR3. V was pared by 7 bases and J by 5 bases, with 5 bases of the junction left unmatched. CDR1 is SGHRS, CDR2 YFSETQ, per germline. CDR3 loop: CASATGQGTGELFF. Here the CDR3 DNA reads TGCGCCAGCGCGACGGGACAGGGGACCGGGGAGCTGTTTTTT.

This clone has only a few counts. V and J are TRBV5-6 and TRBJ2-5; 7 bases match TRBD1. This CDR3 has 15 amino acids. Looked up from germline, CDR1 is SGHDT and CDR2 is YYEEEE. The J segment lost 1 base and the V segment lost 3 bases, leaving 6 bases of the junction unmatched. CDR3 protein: CASSSGQILQETQYF. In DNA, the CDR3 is TGTGCCAGCAGCTCGGGACAGATTCTCCAAGAGACCCAGTACTTC.

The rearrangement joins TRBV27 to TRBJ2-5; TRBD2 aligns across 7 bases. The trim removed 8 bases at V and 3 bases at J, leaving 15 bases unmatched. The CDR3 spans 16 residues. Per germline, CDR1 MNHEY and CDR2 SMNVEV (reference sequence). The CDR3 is CASLGYSGSGEETQYF. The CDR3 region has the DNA TGTGCCAGCCTAGGGTACTCCGGGAGCGGGGAAGAGACCCAGTACTTC.

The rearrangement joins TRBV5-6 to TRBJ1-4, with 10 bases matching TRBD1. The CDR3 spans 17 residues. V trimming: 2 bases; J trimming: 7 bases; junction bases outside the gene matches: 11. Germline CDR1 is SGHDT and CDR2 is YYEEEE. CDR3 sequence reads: CASSFTGTGVSREKLFF. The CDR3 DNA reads TGTGCCAGCAGCTTTACCGGGACAGGGGTTTCGCGTGAAAAACTGTTTTTT.

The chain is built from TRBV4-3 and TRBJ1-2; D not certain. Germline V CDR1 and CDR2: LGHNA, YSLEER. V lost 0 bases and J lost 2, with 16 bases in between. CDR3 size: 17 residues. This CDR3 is CASSQEWVGSENYGYTF. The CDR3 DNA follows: TGCGCCAGCAGCCAAGAATGGGTTGGCAGCGAGAACTATGGCTACACCTTC.

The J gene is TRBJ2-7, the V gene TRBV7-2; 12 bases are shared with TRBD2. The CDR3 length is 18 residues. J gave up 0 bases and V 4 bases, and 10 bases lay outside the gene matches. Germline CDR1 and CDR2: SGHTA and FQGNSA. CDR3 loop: CASSSRTSGTLSSYEQYF. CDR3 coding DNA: TGTGCCAGCAGCTCTAGGACTAGCGGGACCCTAAGCTCCTACGAGCAGTACTTC.

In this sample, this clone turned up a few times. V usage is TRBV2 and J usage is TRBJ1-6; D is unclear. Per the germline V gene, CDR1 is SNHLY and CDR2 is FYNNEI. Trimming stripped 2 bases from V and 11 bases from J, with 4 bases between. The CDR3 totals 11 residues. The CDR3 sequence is CASSELAPLHF. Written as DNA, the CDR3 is TGTGCCAGCAGTGAACTAGCACCCCTCCACTTT.